One T cell receptor (beta chain) is described in this entry. The sample belongs to a study of blood T cell repertoires in COVID-19. Germline V CDR1 and CDR2: SEHNR, FQNEAQ (reference sequence). The V gene end was trimmed by 5 bases and the J gene end by 3 bases; junction bases not matched to a gene: 5. The CDR3 spans 14 residues. Sequenced by immunoSEQ multiplex PCR; TCRdb stores in-frame clones only, minus some. The sample lists 110,000 to 150,000 clones; roughly three quarters were seen once. The source is a man aged 55 to 70 with acute or convalescent COVID-19. The sequencing sample was made of peripheral blood. The chain combines TRBV7-9 with TRBJ2-7; TRBD2 matches at 9 bases. CDR3 sequence (DNA): TGTGCCAGCAGCCGTAGCGGGGGAGGCTACGAGCAGTACTTC. Translated, it gives CASSRSGGGYEQYF.